The T cell receptor beta chain under discussion was sequenced for a study of Ad26.COV2.S vaccination and SARS-CoV-2 variants (dated by TCRdb to the early 2020s). Regarding the research as a whole: Vaccine-arm donors came from COV1001, a multicentre, randomized, double-blind, placebo-controlled phase I-IIa trial of Ad26.COV2.S in healthy adults. Dosing of Ad26.COV2.S was intramuscular, at either 5x10^10 or 1x10^11 viral particles, delivered as one shot or as two shots spaced 56 days apart. Sequencing of the TCRbeta repertoire served to evaluate the specificity and breadth of SARS-CoV-2-reactive T cell receptors following Ad26.COV2.S vaccination. The TCR-sequenced set comprised around 30 samples: around 20 Ad26.COV2.S vaccine recipients, 5 placebo recipients and 8 SARS-CoV-2 convalescent individuals. Trial participants were randomized into five groups of five, in which low-dose or high-dose Ad26.COV2.S was given once or twice, or placebo was given on both occasions. Blinding of investigators to trial group allocation was maintained during experiments and outcome assessment. What the authors observed across the whole study: The study was not powered for comparison of responses between vaccine doses or regimens. Substantial breadth of spike-specific CD8+ and CD4+ T cell responses was reported after vaccination. Comparable non-spike TCR breadth was observed between vaccine and placebo recipients, consistent with only spike being contained in the vaccine. Ad26.COV2.S recipients had higher spike-specific TCR breadth than placebo recipients (P = 0.0014). It was noted by the authors that total T cell responses may have been underestimated by the TCR breadth and depth analyses.

TCRbeta CDR3 regions were sequenced with the immunoSEQ Assay. After extraction, genomic DNA underwent amplification by bias-controlled multiplex PCR, followed by high-throughput sequencing. The authors processed their data as follows. To quantify the absolute abundance of each unique TCRbeta CDR3 region, sequences were collapsed and filtered. T cell fraction was estimated by normalizing TCRbeta template counts to usable DNA, which was measured by amplifying reference genes present in all nucleated cells. Repertoire TCRs were annotated as SARS-CoV-2-specific by exact matching of V gene, CDR3 amino acid sequence and J gene to a known reactive TCR set. The reference SARS-CoV-2 TCR set was obtained from MIRA and was filtered for enrichment in COVID-19-positive ImmuneCODE repertoires, whereby public or cross-reactive TCRs were removed. Drawing on the MIRA antigens, annotated TCRs were analysed further at the level of specific ORF or position within ORF. Breadth was defined as the number of annotated unique rearrangements divided by the total number of unique productive rearrangements, and depth was defined as the summed frequency of the annotated unique rearrangements. TCR breadth was compared between groups using two-sided Wilcoxon rank-sum tests. The immuneACCESS repertoire file appears here via TCRdb, limited to in-frame rearrangements. These files lack a portion of the clones; in checked studies, under half of the deficit traces to unresolved V genes, and the cause of the others is not known. V, J and clone size are those of that table, while D and trimming were read from the DNA. For this sample the table gives 450,000 to 550,000 clones, of which 80% to 90% were detected only once. About 1.5% of the sample is held by the ten biggest clonotypes.

Notes on this clone: Its binding antigen is unknown. No much larger clone exists at a distance of one base, and base qualities are not known.

This specimen's treatment or condition label, interpreted: roughly 20 received Ad26.COV2.S at low or high dose, single or two shots; roughly five received placebo; per-sample allocation not given. For vaccine and placebo recipients, repertoires were sequenced using samples collected on day 63 after the first injection. In Cohort 1b, about two dozen adults aged 18-55 years were enrolled at a single site in Boston, USA, between 29 July and 7 August 2020. Ad26.COV2.S consisted of a replication-incompetent adenovirus type 26 vector by which a prefusion-stabilized SARS-CoV-2 spike protein from the original Wuhan strain was expressed. The CDR3 measures 15 amino acids from cysteine to phenylalanine. The DNA shown is the 45-base CDR3, in frame from base 1. For CDR1 and CDR2, the germline V gene (reference sequence) lists LNHNV and YYDKDF. A distance of 16 bases separates the germline ends of V and J, which lose 7 bases and 1 base respectively.

The V and J genes are TRBV15 and TRBJ2-5; the D gene is not confidently resolved. This sequence was found in a person between 18 and 65 years old who received the Ad26.COV2.S COVID-19 vaccine or a placebo. The source was peripheral blood, collected in a trial of Ad26.COV2.S vaccine versus placebo. The CDR3 reads CATTRTLLSQETQYF. The bases are TGTGCCACCACCCGGACCCTTCTTTCCCAAGAGACCCAGTACTTC.